This TCR beta chain comes out of a study of blood T cell repertoires in COVID-19. Study at large: Acute and convalescent COVID-19 samples came from the United States, Italy and Spain. PBMCs, B-cell-depleted T cells, or T cells were the source of the cDNA or gDNA that made up the material.

The authors' processing: Estimation of nucleated cell counts relied on the amplification of reference gene primers. This table comes from immunoSEQ multiplex PCR, and its TCRdb copy is limited to in-frame clones, with some not included. From that table come the V and J calls and clone size; the DNA was used to work out D and trimming. The sample lists roughly 170,000 clones; approximately 87% were seen once. CDR3 length equals 15 residues. V dropped 3 bases and J dropped 2 bases, with 13 bases sitting between them. CDR1 and CDR2 (germline): MDHEN, SYDVKM. The sequence was collected from a man in his 70s with active or convalescent COVID-19. The chain carries TRBV28 and TRBJ1-2; D not resolved. The sequenced sample consisted of peripheral blood. The CDR3 region has the DNA TGTGCCAGCAGTTTCCACACGCCAATAAACTATGGCTACACCTTC. Amino acids: CASSFHTPINYGYTF.